The 27 T cell receptor beta chains below come from one sample, sequenced in a study of T cells in Graves' hyperthyroidism and ophthalmopathy. Amplified TCR beta CDR3 regions came from RNA transcripts. A first-round RT-PCR of the TCR CDR3 used the HTBI primer set. One entry per CDR3 protein results from TCRdb running MiXCR on the multiplex PCR reads. The sample holds under 550,000 distinct CDR3 sequences; 15% to 20% are singletons and the top ten take less than 55%. The sample taken for sequencing was blood. The receptors shown here come from a man aged 35 to 55 with Graves' ophthalmopathy.

This clonotype was detected a few times. This chain joins TRBV10-3 and TRBJ2-7; the D is unclear. Looked up from germline, CDR1 is ENHRY and CDR2 is SYGVKD. Trimming removed 2 bases at V and 2 bases at J, with 13 bases between. The CDR3 loop spans 15 amino acids. This CDR3 reads CAISEKGTLTYEQYF. The CDR3 nucleotides are TGTGCCATCAGTGAGAAGGGCACTTTAACCTACGAGCAGTACTTC.

Here the CDR3 reads CASSLKTGDSPLHF. In nucleotides, the CDR3 is TGCGCCAGCAGCCTAAAAACAGGGGATTCACCCCTCCACTTT. The chain has TRBV5-1 and TRBJ1-6; 7 bases map to TRBD1. The trim removed 4 bases at V and 8 bases at J, leaving 6 bases unmatched. CDR3 length: 14 amino acids. From germline, CDR1 is SGHRS and CDR2 YFSETQ. Drawing the rest from reference TRBV5-1 and TRBJ1-6, the complete variable domain is KAGVTQTPRYLIKTRGQQVTLSCSPISGHRSVSWYQQTPGQGLQFLFEYFSETQRNKGNFPGRFSGRQFSNSRSEMNVSTLELGDSALYLCASSLKTGDSPLHFGNGTRLTVT.

The chain couples TRBV19 to TRBJ1-4; D remains ambiguous. CDR3 length: 16 amino acids. Trimming left V 2 bases short and J 8 bases short, with 18 bases between. In germline, CDR1 is LNHDA, CDR2 SQIVND (reference sequence). The CDR3: CASSISGAGVPEKLFF. Here the CDR3 DNA reads TGTGCCAGTAGTATATCCGGAGCCGGTGTCCCCGAAAAACTGTTTTTT.

This clonotype came up a few times. This chain uses TRBV12-3 or TRBV12-4 with TRBJ1-6; possibly TRBD1 for D (6 bases). The CDR3 is 14 residues long. The V end lost 1 base, the J end lost 9 bases, and 10 bases lay between the germline ends. The CDR3 loop reads CASSLVGQSSPLHF. Written as DNA, the CDR3 is TGTGCCAGCAGTTTAGTAGGACAGTCTTCACCCCTCCACTTT.

The genes are TRBV5-1 and TRBJ1-1, with D possibly matching TRBD1 (5 bases). The germline V gene has CDR1 SGHRS and CDR2 YFSETQ. CDR3 length: 14 amino acids. Trimming removed 4 bases from V and 5 bases from J, with 15 bases in between. Written as DNA, the CDR3 is TGCGCCAGCAGCCTGATAAACGGGGGGACTGAAGCTTTCTTT. This gives the protein CASSLINGGTEAFF.

This clonotype was seen repeatedly, ten times or more. This CDR3 reads CASSHRAAYGYTF. The CDR3 nucleotides read TGTGCCAGCAGCCACAGGGCGGCCTATGGCTACACCTTC. The V gene is TRBV3-1, the J gene TRBJ1-2; perhaps TRBD1 as D (5 bases). The germline V gene has CDR1 LGHDT and CDR2 YNNKEL (reference sequence). The CDR3 is 13 amino acids. V was shortened by 3 bases and J by 4 bases, with 9 bases between the two germline ends. Drawing the rest from reference TRBV3-1 and TRBJ1-2, the complete variable domain is DTAVSQTPKYLVTQMGNDKSIKCEQNLGHDTMYWYKQDSKKFLKIMFSYNNKELIINETVPNRFSPKSPDKAHLNLHINSLELGDSAVYFCASSHRAAYGYTFGSGTRLTVV.

This clonotype was counted only a few times. The V and J genes are TRBV27 and TRBJ2-1, with D uncertain. The germline V gene encodes CDR1 MNHEY and CDR2 SMNVEV (reference sequence). Trimming cost V 5 bases and J 9 bases, with 11 bases left between them. The CDR3 covers 12 residues. The CDR3 DNA is TGTGCCAGCAGTGGAACTTTGGGTGAGCAGTTCTTC. Translation: CASSGTLGEQFF.

This clonotype has just a few counts. The rearrangement joins TRBV12-3 or TRBV12-4 to TRBJ2-3; no clear D gene. CDR3 length equals 14 residues. V was trimmed by 2 bases and J by 2 bases, leaving 8 bases between them. The CDR3 DNA reads TGTGCCAGCAGTTTAACAAGATACACAGATACGCAGTATTTT. Translation: CASSLTRYTDTQYF.

This clonotype was counted many times. The chain has TRBV18 and TRBJ1-1; TRBD1 matches at 8 bases. V dropped 1 base and J dropped 6; count of bases not matched to a gene: 4. CDR3 length equals 14 residues. Germline V gene sequence: CDR1 KGHSH, CDR2 LQKENI. The CDR3 sequence is CASSPLDRGSEAFF. The CDR3, as DNA: TGTGCCAGCTCACCACTAGACAGGGGCTCTGAAGCTTTCTTT.

This clonotype was recorded a few times. The chain uses TRBV6-1 and TRBJ1-2, with D perhaps matching TRBD1 (6 bases). This CDR3 has 15 amino acids. Germline V CDR1 and CDR2: MNHNS, SASEGT. Trimming removed 6 bases from V and 6 bases from J, with 20 bases in between. The DNA for the CDR3 is TGTGCCAGCAGGACCGCCTACAGGGCGCTAAATGGCTACACCTTC. Its translation: CASRTAYRALNGYTF.

At least ten counts were recorded for this clonotype. V is TRBV3-1 and J is TRBJ1-1; 7 positions match TRBD1. This CDR3 contains 12 residues. CDR1 and CDR2 from the germline V gene are LGHDT and YNNKEL (reference sequence). J was trimmed by 12 bases and V by 2 bases; bases with no gene match: 6. CDR3 sequence: CASSQMAGGTFF. The CDR3 bases are TGTGCCAGCAGCCAAATGGCAGGGGGTACTTTCTTT.

This sequence joins TRBV10-3 and TRBJ2-1; tentatively, D is TRBD1 (5 bases). CDR1 is ENHRY and CDR2 is SYGVKD in the germline V gene. The CDR3 is made up of 14 amino acids. With 2 bases removed from V and 2 bases from J, the gap between germline ends came to 7 bases. CDR3 sequence (DNA): TGTGCCATCAGTGAGCCCAGGGCCTACAATGAGCAGTTCTTC. Translated, it gives CAISEPRAYNEQFF.

At least ten counts were recorded for this clonotype. The chain carries TRBV18 and TRBJ2-7; D is undetermined. The V end was cut by 0 bases, the J end by 6 bases, with 12 bases between. CDR3 length: 14 residues. Germline V gene data show CDR1 as KGHSH and CDR2 as LQKENI. CDR3 in DNA: TGTGCCAGCTCACCACCATTAAGAAACGGCGAGCAGTACTTC. Translated: CASSPPLRNGEQYF.

This clonotype has only a few counts. This chain links TRBV5-1 with TRBJ2-5; TRBD2 might be the D (6 bases). This CDR3 has 16 amino acids. The germline V gene has CDR1 SGHRS and CDR2 YFSETQ. V was clipped by 5 bases and J by 4 bases, with 21 bases between them. DNA for the CDR3: TGCGCCAGCAGTTTAGCGACTAGTCTATCGGTAGAGACCCAGTACTTC. Its translation is CASSLATSLSVETQYF.

This clonotype showed up just a few times. The chain links TRBV30 to TRBJ2-2; weak D call: TRBD2 (6 bases). This CDR3 contains 16 residues. V gave up 2 bases and J gave up 6 bases, with 19 bases separating them. The germline V gene encodes CDR1 GTSNPN and CDR2 SVGIG (reference sequence). The CDR3 region has the DNA TGTGCCTGGAGTATGGAGGGCAGGGTATTCTCCGGGGAGCTGTTTTTT. Protein product: CAWSMEGRVFSGELFF. The whole variable domain, remainder taken from reference TRBV30 and TRBJ2-2, is SQTIHQWPATLVQPVGSPLSLECTVEGTSNPNLYWYRQAAGRGLQLLFYSVGIGQISSEVPQNLSASRPQDRQFILSSKKLLLSDSGFYLCAWSMEGRVFSGELFFGEGSRLTVL.

CDR3 DNA: TGTGCCAGCAGTCTCATGGGACAGCCCCAGCATTTT. Protein product: CASSLMGQPQHF. The chain joins TRBV27 to TRBJ1-5, with D unclear. This CDR3 comprises 12 residues. Trimming cost V 5 bases and J 7 bases, with 9 bases left between them. The germline V gene encodes CDR1 MNHEY and CDR2 SMNVEV (reference sequence).

This clonotype was counted between two and nine times. The chain uses TRBV5-6 and TRBJ2-3; D is tentatively TRBD1 or TRBD2 (6 bases each). Germline loops: CDR1 SGHDT, CDR2 YYEEEE. Trimming took off 0 bases at V and 7 bases at J, with 15 bases between the two ends. This CDR3 comprises 15 residues. CDR3 sequence (DNA): TGTGCCAGCAGCTTGGGAGGGGGGCAGGTAAATACGCAGTATTTT. Translated, it gives CASSLGGGQVNTQYF.

The chain couples TRBV6-1 to TRBJ2-1, with D hard to call. CDR3 size: 15 residues. CDR1 is MNHNS, CDR2 SASEGT, per germline. Deletions cut 3 bases from V and 6 bases from J, with 15 bases between. Here the CDR3 reads CASSEVGNVRNEQFF. The CDR3 coding sequence is TGTGCCAGCAGTGAGGTTGGAAACGTCCGCAATGAGCAGTTCTTC.

This clonotype was observed many times. The chain has TRBV5-6 and TRBJ2-3, with unresolved D. CDR1 is SGHDT, CDR2 YYEEEE, per germline. V shed 3 bases and J shed 1 base, with 9 bases lying between them. The CDR3 is made up of 14 amino acids. The CDR3 loop is CASSSTQRTDTQYF. The CDR3 DNA reads TGTGCCAGCAGCTCGACGCAGCGCACAGATACGCAGTATTTT. The complete variable domain, with remaining parts taken from reference TRBV5-6 and TRBJ2-3, reads DAGVTQSPTHLIKTRGQQVTLRCSPKSGHDTVSWYQQALGQGPQFIFQYYEEEERQRGNFPDRFSGHQFPNYSSELNVNALLLGDSALYLCASSSTQRTDTQYFGPGTRLTVL.

This clonotype was detected ten times or more. CDR3 sequence reads: CASSPEGGQGYTF. The CDR3 DNA follows: TGCGCCAGCAGCCCGGAGGGGGGGCAAGGCTACACCTTC. V usage is TRBV5-1 and J usage is TRBJ1-2, with D possibly being TRBD1 (6 bases). The CDR3 sequence is 13 residues long. Germline loops: CDR1 SGHRS, CDR2 YFSETQ. V was cut by 4 bases and J by 8 bases, with 15 bases left in between.

Comment on this clonotype: Its ends do not fully match the called genes, so a read error is possible. V usage is TRBV7-7 and J usage is TRBJ1-6; 7 bases match TRBD1. There are 14 residues in the CDR3. Germline values: CDR1 SSHAT, CDR2 FNYEAQ (reference sequence). CDR3 in amino acids: CASSLTGTGSPLHF. CDR3 nucleotide sequence: TGTGCTAGCAGCCTGACAGGGACCGGTTCACCCCTCCACTTT.

This clonotype was seen a handful of times. The V gene is TRBV27, the J gene TRBJ2-3, with 10 bases aligning to TRBD2. CDR3 size: 16 residues. Germline V lookup: CDR1 MNHEY, CDR2 SMNVEV (reference sequence). V was pared by 4 bases and J by 4 bases, with 8 bases of the junction left unmatched. For the CDR3, the DNA is TGTGCCAGCAGTTCCCTCCAGACTAGCGGGCCAGATACGCAGTATTTT. Its protein is CASSSLQTSGPDTQYF.

The V and J genes are TRBV2 and TRBJ1-2; the D gene is possibly TRBD1 (6 bases). The V gene lost 7 bases and the J gene lost 4 bases, with 13 bases spanning the gap. CDR1 and CDR2 (germline): SNHLY, FYNNEI. The CDR3 runs 13 residues. This CDR3 is CASMGGQGYGYTF. The CDR3 DNA is TGTGCCAGCATGGGGGGGCAGGGCTATGGCTACACCTTC.

This clonotype was observed a few times. This rearrangement joins TRBV10-3 to TRBJ2-7; maybe TRBD1 (6 bases). The germline gives CDR1 ENHRY, CDR2 SYGVKD. The CDR3 runs 14 residues. Trimming took off 3 bases at V and 1 base at J, with 10 bases between the two ends. The CDR3 bases are TGTGCCATCAGTGAATGGACAGCATCCTACGAGCAGTACTTC. Amino acids: CAISEWTASYEQYF.

The rearrangement uses TRBV11-2 and TRBJ2-3; 13 bases match TRBD2. The germline V gene encodes CDR1 SGHAT and CDR2 FQNNGV. The J segment lost 4 bases and the V segment lost 6 bases, leaving 10 bases of the junction unmatched. The CDR3 spans 17 residues. The CDR3 DNA is TGTGCCAGCAGATTGACTAGCGGGAGGTTTCGCGCAGATACGCAGTATTTT. Amino acids: CASRLTSGRFRADTQYF. The full variable domain, in which reference TRBV11-2 and TRBJ2-3 provide the parts outside the CDR3, is EAGVAQSPRYKIIEKRQSVAFWCNPISGHATLYWYQQILGQGPKLLIQFQNNGVVDDSQLPKDRFSAERLKGVDSTLKIQPAKLEDSAVYLCASRLTSGRFRADTQYFGPGTRLTVL.

The V gene is TRBV10-2, the J gene TRBJ2-1, with 7 nucleotides matching TRBD2. Per the germline V gene, CDR1 is WSHSY and CDR2 is SAAADI. CDR3 size: 13 residues. The junction had 5 bases not matched to a gene; V was cut back by 8 bases and J by 4 bases. CDR3 protein: CASALGGYNEQFF. For the CDR3, the DNA is TGCGCCAGCGCCCTGGGGGGGTACAATGAGCAGTTCTTC.

The chain couples TRBV3-1 to TRBJ2-1; 12 nucleotides align to TRBD2. This CDR3 has 16 amino acids. Germline lookup yields CDR1 LGHDT and CDR2 YNNKEL (reference sequence). After removal of 2 bases from V and 3 bases from J, the junction contained 2 bases not matched to a gene. CDR3: CASSQWTSGVYNEQFF. The CDR3 DNA follows: TGTGCCAGCAGCCAATGGACTAGCGGGGTCTACAATGAGCAGTTCTTC.